The 6 T cell receptor beta chains in this list originate from one sample, sequenced in a study of blood T cell repertoires in COVID-19. Generated by immunoSEQ multiplex PCR, the TCRdb table keeps only in-frame clones and is missing some. The sample holds approximately 150,000 clones; 80% to 85% are singletons and the top ten take 1.4%. Sequencing was carried out using peripheral blood. The receptors originated from a man in his 60s with acute or convalescent COVID-19.

The chain is built from TRBV3-1 (or the pseudogene TRBV3-2) and TRBJ1-6; perhaps TRBD1 as D (5 bases). Germline V gene lookup returns CDR1 LGHDT and CDR2 YNNKEL (reference sequence). This CDR3 is built from 17 residues. V was clipped by 5 bases and J by 5 bases, with 19 bases between them. CDR3 DNA: TGTGCCAGCAGCTGGGGAGTGGGGGGTAGAAATAATTCACCCCTCCACTTT. Translating it yields CASSWGVGGRNNSPLHF.

V is TRBV13 and J is TRBJ2-7; D is possibly TRBD1 (6 bases). CDR3 size: 18 residues. Deletions cut 5 bases from V and 3 bases from J, with 26 bases between. From germline, CDR1 is PRHDT and CDR2 FYEKMQ (reference sequence). The CDR3 sequence is CASSLSRLAPGRGYEQYF. The CDR3 bases are TGTGCCAGCAGCCTTTCACGCCTTGCGCCAGGCAGGGGCTACGAGCAGTACTTC.

The rearrangement uses TRBV18 and TRBJ1-1, with unresolved D. Germline CDR1 is KGHSH and CDR2 is LQKENI. Trimming removed 6 bases at V and 3 bases at J, with 17 bases between. This CDR3 has 15 amino acids. Written as DNA, the CDR3 is TGTGCCAGCTCTCAACTAGTCGGTCTGGACACTGAAGCTTTCTTT. Translation: CASSQLVGLDTEAFF.

The chain carries TRBV5-5 and TRBJ1-1, with 7 positions matching TRBD1. CDR3 length: 14 residues. Germline CDR1 and CDR2: SGHKS and YYEKEE (reference sequence). Trimming removed 0 bases from V and 8 bases from J; junction bases left unmatched: 7. The DNA for the CDR3 is TGTGCCAGCAGCTTGGTAATTAGGGACAGAGAAGCTTTCTTT. Translating gives CASSLVIRDREAFF.

The chain recombines TRBV5-1 with TRBJ2-5, with 13 bases aligning to TRBD2. From germline, CDR1 is SGHRS and CDR2 YFSETQ. The CDR3 covers 17 residues. Unmatched junction bases numbered 8, after V lost 1 base and J lost 5 bases. This CDR3 reads CASSLKLAGGLSETQYF. The CDR3 bases are TGCGCCAGCAGCTTGAAACTAGCGGGGGGGCTTAGCGAGACCCAGTACTTC.

This clone was observed a handful of times. This chain joins TRBV6-5 and TRBJ2-7; D may be TRBD2 (6 bases). CDR1 MNHEY and CDR2 SVGAGI come from the germline V gene. The CDR3 sequence is 14 residues long. Trimming shortened V by 6 bases and J by 1 base, and 13 bases separated the two germline ends. The CDR3 DNA reads as TGTGCCAGCAGCCCGGGACTTCTTTCCTACGAGCAGTACTTC. This sequence encodes CASSPGLLSYEQYF.